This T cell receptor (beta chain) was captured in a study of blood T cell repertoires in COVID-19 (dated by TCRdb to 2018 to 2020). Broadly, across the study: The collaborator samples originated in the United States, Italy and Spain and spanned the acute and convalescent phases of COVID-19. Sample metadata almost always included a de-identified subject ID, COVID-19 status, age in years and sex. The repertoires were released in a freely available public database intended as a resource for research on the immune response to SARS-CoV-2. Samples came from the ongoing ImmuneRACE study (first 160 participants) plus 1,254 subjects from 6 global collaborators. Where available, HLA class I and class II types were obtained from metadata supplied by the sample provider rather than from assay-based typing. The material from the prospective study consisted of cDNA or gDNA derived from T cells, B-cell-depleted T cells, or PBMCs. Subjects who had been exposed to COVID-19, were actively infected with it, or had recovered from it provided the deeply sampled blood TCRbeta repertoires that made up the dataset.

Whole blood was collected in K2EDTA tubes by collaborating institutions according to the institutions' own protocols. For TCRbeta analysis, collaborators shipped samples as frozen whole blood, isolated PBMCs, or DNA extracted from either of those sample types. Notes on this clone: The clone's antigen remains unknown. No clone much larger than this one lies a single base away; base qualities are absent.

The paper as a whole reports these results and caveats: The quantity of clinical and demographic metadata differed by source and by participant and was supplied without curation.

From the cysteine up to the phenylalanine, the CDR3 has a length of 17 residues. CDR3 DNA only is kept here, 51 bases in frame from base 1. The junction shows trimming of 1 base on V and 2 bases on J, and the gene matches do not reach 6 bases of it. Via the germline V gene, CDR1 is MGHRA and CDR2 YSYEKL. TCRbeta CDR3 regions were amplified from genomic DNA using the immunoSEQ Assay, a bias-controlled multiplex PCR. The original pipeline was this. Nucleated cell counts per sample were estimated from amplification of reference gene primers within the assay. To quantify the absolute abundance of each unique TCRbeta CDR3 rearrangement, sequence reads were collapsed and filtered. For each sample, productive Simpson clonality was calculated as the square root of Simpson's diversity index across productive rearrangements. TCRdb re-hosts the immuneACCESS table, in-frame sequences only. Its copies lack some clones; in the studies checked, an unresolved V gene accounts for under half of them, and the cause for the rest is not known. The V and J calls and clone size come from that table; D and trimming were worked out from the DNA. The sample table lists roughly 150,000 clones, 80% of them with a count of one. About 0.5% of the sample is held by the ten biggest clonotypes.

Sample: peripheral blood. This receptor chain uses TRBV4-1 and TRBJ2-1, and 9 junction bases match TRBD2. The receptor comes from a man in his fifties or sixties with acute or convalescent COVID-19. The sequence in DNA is TGCGCCAGCAGCCAAGTCCTAGCGGGACCTCCCTACAATGAGCAGTTCTTC. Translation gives CASSQVLAGPPYNEQFF.